Listed below are T cell receptor beta chains from one sample, sequenced in a study of T cell repertoires in cytomegalovirus infection. One entry per CDR3 protein results from TCRdb running MiXCR on the reads. Here the sample spans about 530,000 distinct CDR3 sequences, less than 30% being singletons. The specimen was PBMCs. The receptor source for this set is a human donor in good health (CMV status not recorded). Some clones in this sample may be carry-over from other donors' samples. Both conserved end residues are part of each CDR3. D genes are given only for firm matches. Clone sizes are given selectively: once, few, many, or a class where the clone is expanded.

clone_size	j_call	v_call	d_call	cdr3_nt	cdr3_aa
-	TRBJ2-6	TRBV6-2/TRBV6-3	-	TGTGCCAGCAGTTACCCCGCCTCGGTGGGGGCCAACGTCCTGACTTTC	CASSYPASVGANVLTF
many	TRBJ2-1	TRBV4-1	TRBD1	TGCGCCAGCAGCCCAGGACAGGGAGGATGGAACAATGAGCAGTTCTTC	CASSPGQGGWNNEQFF
-	TRBJ2-5	TRBV20-1	-	TGCAGTGCCCTTGGAGGGGCCAACCAAGAGACCCAGTACTTC	CSALGGANQETQYF
-	TRBJ2-1	TRBV7-6	-	TGTGCCAGCAGCTTAATTAGCGGCGCCGGTTCGAATGAGCAGTTCTTC	CASSLISGAGSNEQFF
few	TRBJ1-2	TRBV6-2/TRBV6-3	-	TGTGCCAGCAGTTACCAGGCCAGAGGAGGCTACACCTTC	CASSYQARGGYTF
few	TRBJ1-3	TRBV4-1	-	TGCGCCAGCAGCCAAGATAGTACCCCCGTCTCTGGAAACACCATATATTTT	CASSQDSTPVSGNTIYF
many	TRBJ2-5	TRBV7-2	-	TGTGCCAGCAGCTCCCCCGCAGAAGAGACCCAGTACTTC	CASSSPAEETQYF
few	TRBJ2-3	TRBV6-2/TRBV6-3	-	TGTGCCAGCAGTTATTCCAGGGTGGCAGATACGCAGTATTTT	CASSYSRVADTQYF
-	TRBJ1-1	TRBV29-1	-	TGCAGCGTTAAGGTGGCGGCAGGCATGAACACTGAAGCTTTCTTT	CSVKVAAGMNTEAFF
-	TRBJ1-4	TRBV24-1	TRBD1	TGTGCCACCAGTGACCCGGGACAGCGAGAAGGAACTAATGAAAAACTGTTTTTT	CATSDPGQREGTNEKLFF
-	TRBJ1-1	TRBV12-3/TRBV12-4	-	TGTGCCAGCAGTTTCGCGTGGGGAATCAGTTCGGAAGCTTTCTTT	CASSFAWGISSEAFF
-	TRBJ2-5	TRBV29-1	TRBD1	TGCAGCGTAGCAGACACAGGGGAAGTAGAGACCCAGTACTTC	CSVADTGEVETQYF
-	TRBJ1-1	TRBV5-1	-	TGCGCCAGCAGCTTGGAGGACAGCTCGAACACTGAAGCTTTCTTT	CASSLEDSSNTEAFF
-	TRBJ2-5	TRBV11-3	TRBD1	TGTGCCAGGAGGACCCAGGGGGCCGCCAGGAAAGAGACCCAGTACTTC	CARRTQGAARKETQYF
few	TRBJ1-4	TRBV20-1	-	TGCAGTGCCACCCCCGGGGATCGGAGTGAAAAACTGTTTTTT	CSATPGDRSEKLFF
-	TRBJ2-3	TRBV5-1	-	TGCGCCAGCAGCGAGAGACTGGCTAATACGCAGTATTTT	CASSERLANTQYF
-	TRBJ2-1	TRBV24-1	TRBD2	TGTGCCACCAGTGATTTTGTGGCTAGCGGGAGGGGAGAGCAGTTCTTC	CATSDFVASGRGEQFF
-	TRBJ2-1	TRBV28	TRBD2	TGTGCCAGCATATTGGCGGGAGGGCCGAGGTTGAATGAGCAGTTCTTC	CASILAGGPRLNEQFF
many	TRBJ1-1	TRBV12-3/TRBV12-4	-	TGTGCCAGCAGCTTAAAAGGGAACACTGAAGCTTTCTTT	CASSLKGNTEAFF
few	TRBJ2-3	TRBV7-2	TRBD2	TGTGCCAGCAGCTTTTCGCCTATGGCGGGAGGCACAGATACGCAGTATTTT	CASSFSPMAGGTDTQYF
few	TRBJ2-1	TRBV24-1	TRBD2	TGTGCCACCAGCCGGACTAGCCATGAGCAGTTCTTC	CATSRTSHEQFF
few	TRBJ2-7	TRBV11-2	TRBD2	TGTGCCAGCAGCCGACTAGCGGGACCCTCCTACGAGCAGTACTTC	CASSRLAGPSYEQYF
few	TRBJ1-1	TRBV4-1	TRBD1	TGCGCCAGCAGCCACAGGGGGACTGAAGCTTTCTTT	CASSHRGTEAFF
few	TRBJ1-4	TRBV20-1	-	TGCAGCGTGGGACACATAACTAATGAAAAACTGTTTTTT	CSVGHITNEKLFF
-	TRBJ1-5	TRBV27	-	TGTGCCAGCAGTTTATTCGGGGTCTATCAGCCCCAGCATTTT	CASSLFGVYQPQHF
few	TRBJ1-1	TRBV11-3	TRBD1	TGTGCCAGCAGCCCAGGGGGCGTTCAAGGTAGTGGAACTGAAGCTTTCTTT	CASSPGGVQGSGTEAFF
-	TRBJ1-1	TRBV20-1	-	TGCAGAGCTTGGGGTGGAGACACTGAAGCTTTCTTT	CRAWGGDTEAFF
many	TRBJ2-1	TRBV10-3	TRBD2	TGTGCCATCAGTGACCATGGGACTAGCGGAGCCTACAATGAGCAGTTCTTC	CAISDHGTSGAYNEQFF
-	TRBJ2-5	TRBV7-2	-	TGTGCCAGCAGCTTAGTGGGTGACGGAGAGACCCAGTACTTC	CASSLVGDGETQYF
-	TRBJ1-5	TRBV6-5	-	TGTGCCAGCAGACCCATTGGCGGGAGCAATCAGCCCCAGCATTTT	CASRPIGGSNQPQHF
many	TRBJ2-5	TRBV7-2	-	TGTGCCAGCAGCACTGCTCCGGGACTCCAAGAGACCCAGTACTTC	CASSTAPGLQETQYF
-	TRBJ1-5	TRBV3-1	-	TGTGCCAGCAGCCAAGAGGGATGGAATCAGCCCCAGCATTTT	CASSQEGWNQPQHF
-	TRBJ1-4	TRBV6-2/TRBV6-3	-	TGTGCCAGCAGTTCAACCAGAGCGGCTAATGAAAAACTGTTTTTT	CASSSTRAANEKLFF
-	TRBJ2-7	TRBV20-1	TRBD1	TGCAGTGCGAGGACAGGCCTCTACGAGCAGTACTTC	CSARTGLYEQYF
-	TRBJ2-1	TRBV2	TRBD2	TGTGCCAGCAGTGAAGAAGCGGGAGGGTACTACAATGAGCAGTTCTTC	CASSEEAGGYYNEQFF
many	TRBJ1-6	TRBV7-2	TRBD1	TGTGCCAGCAGCTCGGCAGGGGGCCATTCACCCCTCCACTTT	CASSSAGGHSPLHF
-	TRBJ2-4	TRBV28	TRBD2	TGTGCCAGCAGTCCCCCCGAACTAGCGGGACCAACAGCCAAAAACATTCAGTACTTC	CASSPPELAGPTAKNIQYF
many	TRBJ1-2	TRBV5-6	-	TGTGCCAGCAGCTTGGATCGAGAGTATGGCTACACCTTC	CASSLDREYGYTF
-	TRBJ1-3	TRBV11-2	-	TGTGCCAGCAGCTTAGGGGGCCGGGACTCTGGAAACACCATATATTTT	CASSLGGRDSGNTIYF
few	TRBJ2-3	TRBV2	-	TGTGCCAGCAGTCGTTCTAGCCGGTACACAGATACGCAGTATTTT	CASSRSSRYTDTQYF